Listed here are 2 T cell receptor beta chains from one sample, sequenced in a study of CD8+ T cells in alopecia areata. cDNA serving as the sequencing template came from extracted, reverse transcribed RNA. Repertoires were generated with immunoSEQ multiplex PCR, while TCRdb's copy carries only in-frame clones and drops some. In the table there are around 160,000 clones, 55% to 75% of which are singletons. Treatment denoted: oral pan-JAK inhibitor, 5-10 mg twice daily. The sample consisted of CD4+ T cells sorted from blood, taken at week 24, from a patient treated with tofacitinib. These receptors came from a human donor with alopecia areata.

This clone has only a few counts. The J gene is TRBJ1-2, the V gene TRBV30, with unresolved D. V lost 0 bases and J lost 0, with 11 bases in between. The CDR3 has 15 amino acids. The germline CDR1 and CDR2 sequences are GTSNPN and SVGIG (reference sequence). The CDR3 sequence is CAWSVLGSANYGYTF. The CDR3 region has the DNA TGTGCCTGGAGTGTACTGGGGTCGGCTAACTATGGCTACACCTTC.

This clone was seen just once. The chain recombines TRBV15 with TRBJ1-5; D is uncertain. Germline V gives CDR1 LNHNV, CDR2 YYDKDF (reference sequence). Deletions cut 2 bases from V and 2 bases from J, with 16 bases between. The CDR3 runs to 17 residues. CDR3 DNA sequence: TGTGCCACCAGCAGACTTTCTCTGGGAATCGGCAATCAGCCCCAGCATTTT. The encoded protein is CATSRLSLGIGNQPQHF.